This is a list of T cell receptor beta chains from one sample in a study of blood T cell repertoires in COVID-19. TCRdb keeps only in-frame clones here, not all; method: immunoSEQ multiplex PCR. The sample carries roughly 150,000 clones, over 80% recorded once. The sequenced material came from peripheral blood. Receptor source: a woman at least 80 years old with acute or convalescent COVID-19. The CDR3 runs from the conserved cysteine through the conserved F or W. Fields, in order: V gene, J gene, D gene, clone size, CDR3 DNA, CDR3 protein. The D gene is left open where the match is weak. The size field is filled for only some rows; it gives once, few, many or a size class.

TRBV28,TRBJ2-7,-,-,TGTGCCAGCAGTTTCGTAACGGGGACAACATCCTACGAGCAGTACTTC,CASSFVTGTTSYEQYF
TRBV5-1,TRBJ2-3,TRBD2,-,TGCGCCAGCAGCGGTAGCGGGGGAATTGGAGATACGCAGTATTTT,CASSGSGGIGDTQYF
TRBV6-5,TRBJ1-5,-,-,TGTGCCAGCAGTTCCACAGGGATGGCAGCCCAGCATTTT,CASSSTGMAAQHF
TRBV2,TRBJ2-7,TRBD1,-,TGTGCCAGCAGTGCACGGCAAACAGGGGCCGGTGGGGAGCAGTACTTC,CASSARQTGAGGEQYF
TRBV4-3,TRBJ1-1,-,-,TGCGCCAGCAGCCCCCAAACGGGGGACACTGAAGCTTTCTTT,CASSPQTGDTEAFF
TRBV2,TRBJ1-2,TRBD1,-,TGTGCCAGCACCCGGGACAGGGACAACTATGGCTACACCTTC,CASTRDRDNYGYTF
TRBV5-1,TRBJ1-6,TRBD1,-,TGCGCCAGCAGCTTGGGGGGACAGGGTAATTCACCCCTCCACTTT,CASSLGGQGNSPLHF
TRBV6-1,TRBJ1-2,TRBD1,few,TGTGCCAGCAGTGAAGAGGGGGCGAGCTATGGCTACACCTTC,CASSEEGASYGYTF
TRBV5-1,TRBJ1-3,TRBD1,-,TGCGCCAGCAGCTTGCCCCAGACAGGGGGCGCGGGGAACACCATATATTTT,CASSLPQTGGAGNTIYF
TRBV7-2,TRBJ2-5,-,-,TGTGCCAGCAGCGACACAGGGATAGAGACCCAGTACTTC,CASSDTGIETQYF
TRBV19,TRBJ1-2,TRBD1,-,TGTGCCAGTAGTAGGACAGGGGTTAACTATGGCTACACCTTC,CASSRTGVNYGYTF
TRBV5-1,TRBJ2-1,TRBD2,-,TGCGCCAGCAGCTTGGGTTCCCTAGCGGGGGACAATGAGCAGTTCTTC,CASSLGSLAGDNEQFF
TRBV2,TRBJ1-3,-,once,TGTGCCAGCAGTGACCGGAGGGCGGGAAACACCATATATTTT,CASSDRRAGNTIYF
TRBV5-1,TRBJ1-4,-,-,TGCGCCAGCAGCTTCCAGGGAGGTGCAACTAATGAAAAACTGTTTTTT,CASSFQGGATNEKLFF
TRBV11-1,TRBJ1-2,TRBD1,-,TGTGCCAGCAGCTCGACAGGGTTCTATGGCTACACCTTC,CASSSTGFYGYTF
TRBV7-2,TRBJ1-5,-,few,TGTGCCAGCAGCTTCGACAGTAAGCTTCAGCCCCAGCATTTT,CASSFDSKLQPQHF
TRBV5-1,TRBJ2-3,-,-,TGCGCCAGCAGGGCAACATTGGGCACAGATACGCAGTATTTT,CASRATLGTDTQYF
TRBV4-3,TRBJ1-3,-,-,TGCGCCAGCAGCCAAGTCTATTCCCCCCGGAGCCCAGGAAACACCATATATTTT,CASSQVYSPRSPGNTIYF
TRBV27,TRBJ1-2,-,few,TGTGCCAGCAGTTTAGTTTGGGGGCGCGGCGATGGCTACACCTTC,CASSLVWGRGDGYTF
TRBV6-5,TRBJ1-2,-,-,TGTGCCAGCAGTTACTCGGGCAGGGGCGGCTATGGCTACACCTTC,CASSYSGRGGYGYTF
TRBV5-1,TRBJ1-1,-,-,TGCGCCAGCAGCTTGGAATATTCCAACACTGAAGCTTTCTTT,CASSLEYSNTEAFF
TRBV6-5,TRBJ2-1,TRBD2,once,TGTGCCAGCAACCGACTAGCGAACTACAATGAGCAGTTCTTC,CASNRLANYNEQFF
TRBV5-1,TRBJ1-6,-,-,TGCGCCAGCAGCTTGGGGGTCGGGGAAAGGTCACCCCTCCACTTT,CASSLGVGERSPLHF
TRBV5-1,TRBJ2-2,-,-,TGCGCCAGCAGCGGGACACTTAACACCGGGGAGCTGTTTTTT,CASSGTLNTGELFF
TRBV10-2,TRBJ1-2,-,-,TGCGCCAGCAGTGATGGACAATACTATGGCTACACCTTC,CASSDGQYYGYTF
TRBV7-9,TRBJ1-5,TRBD1,-,TGTGCCAGCAGCCCAGGGGGCAGGGGTCAGCCCCAGCATTTT,CASSPGGRGQPQHF
TRBV2,TRBJ1-2,-,-,TGTGCCAGCACCCCGGGACTGAACTATGGCTACACCTTC,CASTPGLNYGYTF
TRBV27,TRBJ2-7,TRBD1,-,TGTGCCAGCAGTTCCCGACAGGGTTACTACGAGCAGTACTTC,CASSSRQGYYEQYF
TRBV6-5,TRBJ1-1,-,-,TGTGCCAGCAGTTATGCAGAGAACACTGAAGCTTTCTTT,CASSYAENTEAFF
TRBV20-1,TRBJ1-1,-,once,TGCAGTGCTAGTCACAGGGACACTGAAGCTTTCTTT,CSASHRDTEAFF
TRBV5-1,TRBJ1-1,-,-,TGCGCCAGCAGGAACACTGGACTGATGAACACTGAAGCTTTCTTT,CASRNTGLMNTEAFF
TRBV9,TRBJ2-2,TRBD2,-,TGTGCCAGCAGCCCCCATAATCCCCAGCGGGGGTTCACCGGGGAGCTGTTTTTT,CASSPHNPQRGFTGELFF
TRBV19,TRBJ1-1,-,-,TGTGCCAGTAGTATGAGAGAAGCAGGAAACACTGAAGCTTTCTTT,CASSMREAGNTEAFF